Listed below are T cell receptor beta chains from one sample, sequenced in a study of tumor-infiltrating lymphocytes in glioblastoma multiforme. MiXCR, run by TCRdb on the multiplex PCR reads, gives a single entry per CDR3 protein. The repertoire includes about 15,000 distinct CDR3 sequences, over 65% of them detected once, and over 35% sits in the top ten. Sequencing was performed on brain tumor tissue. The origin of the receptors is a male donor with glioblastoma. Each CDR3 is given without its conserved first and last residue. D genes are given only for firm matches.

v_gene | d_gene | CDR3aa
TRBV18 | TRBD1 | ASSPAGTGSNTEAF
TRBV7-9 | . | ASSLSESSETDTQY
TRBV6-1 | . | ASSLVDSQPQR
TRBV11-2 | . | ANSFSSLVLYEHY
TRBV20-1 | TRBD2 | SANPSSGRVSDTQY
TRBV6-6 | . | ASSYSDNTEAF
TRBV12-3/TRBV12-4 | . | ASSNEGQETQY
TRBV20-1 | TRBD1 | SAGTGKSYKQY
TRBV11-2 | . | ASSLGGTGEFKKLF
TRBV5-4 | TRBD2 | ASSFRLAGGRETQY
TRBV4-2 | TRBD2 | ASSPRAGGVNLNEQF
TRBV29-1 | TRBD1 | SVYGTAPGQF
TRBV7-9 | TRBD2 | ASSPTSGRGHEQY
TRBV6-1 | . | ASNLNGANVLT
TRBV20-1 | TRBD1 | SAREEQGAFNETRY
TRBV11-2 | . | ASSPGGGNNQPQH
TRBV6-1 | . | ASSEGSSWKNEQF
TRBV2 | . | ASSYSDATNEKLF
TRBV11-2 | . | ASSLDRSEQY
TRBV4-1 | . | ASSQGHGAISYSDQPQH
TRBV4-1 | . | ASSRSIRAHTTDTQY
TRBV11-3 | . | ASSSRGESEQL
TRBV14 | TRBD1 | ATRQGVAF
TRBV11-2 | . | ASSRTSSFEQY
TRBV11-2 | . | DNRGMGAGVPGGLL
TRBV29-1 | . | RVDEVGTGELF
TRBV13 | TRBD2 | ASSSPQGLAITVTQY
TRBV20-1 | . | SARDESSTRYI
TRBV20-1 | . | SARPWASSSYEQY
TRBV11-3 | TRBD1 | ASSPHGQGSPLH
TRBV13 | . | ASSLDGARSGELF
TRBV29-1 | . | SVALVGGETQY
TRBV29-1 | . | SVVGGDPKYNEQF
TRBV10-2 | . | ASSEAGAGADTQY
TRBV29-1 | TRBD1 | SVEPDRGRQETQY
TRBV7-9 | . | ASSLEGPYGYI
TRBV10-3 | . | AISEGDDHF
TRBV29-1 | TRBD1 | SVAGTGNAKGEAF
TRBV10-2 | TRBD1 | ASSEWGQGGNTEAF
TRBV5-6 | . | ASSLRQENSPLH
TRBV20-1 | . | SARDGGALGSEAS
TRBV5-1 | TRBD2 | ASSIVREGHEQY
TRBV7-8 | . | VSSLGGADNSSLH
TRBV11-2 | . | VSSIVRGFAYNKQF
TRBV5-4 | . | AISLEQAADEQF
TRBV20-1 | . | SARDPGQRWDIQY
TRBV29-1 | TRBD2 | SVEFAGLAINEQF
TRBV5-4 | TRBD2 | ASSLGGIGAGLAKNIQY
TRBV29-1 | TRBD2 | SVRGLAGRAWELF
TRBV11-2 | TRBD2 | ATSRNLAGHSYEQY
TRBV11-2 | . | ASSTGSGTFYYEQY